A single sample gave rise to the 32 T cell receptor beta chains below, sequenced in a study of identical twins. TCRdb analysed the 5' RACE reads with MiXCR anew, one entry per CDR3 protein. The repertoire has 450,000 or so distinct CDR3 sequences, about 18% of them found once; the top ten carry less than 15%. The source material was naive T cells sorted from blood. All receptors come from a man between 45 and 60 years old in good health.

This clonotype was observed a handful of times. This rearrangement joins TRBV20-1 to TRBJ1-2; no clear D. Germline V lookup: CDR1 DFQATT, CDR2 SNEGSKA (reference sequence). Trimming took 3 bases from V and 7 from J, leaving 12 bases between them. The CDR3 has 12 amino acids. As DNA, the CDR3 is TGCAGTGCTAGTTCCCGCACTGGTGGCTACACCTTC. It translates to CSASSRTGGYTF.

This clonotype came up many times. DNA of the CDR3: TGTGCCAGCAGTTGGACTAGCGGGGGAGACGGACAAGAGACCCAGTACTTC. Translated: CASSWTSGGDGQETQYF. The chain employs TRBV6-5 and TRBJ2-5; 13 bases are a match to TRBD2. The germline CDR1 and CDR2 sequences are MNHEY and SVGAGI. V shed 4 bases and J 2 bases; nucleotides not matched to a gene: 7. This CDR3 has 17 residues.

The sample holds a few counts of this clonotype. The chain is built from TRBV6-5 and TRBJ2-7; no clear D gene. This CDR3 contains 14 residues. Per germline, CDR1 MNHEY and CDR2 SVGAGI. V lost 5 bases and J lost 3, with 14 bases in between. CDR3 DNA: TGTGCCAGCAGTAACGGGCCAGAGGACTACGAGCAGTACTTC. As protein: CASSNGPEDYEQYF.

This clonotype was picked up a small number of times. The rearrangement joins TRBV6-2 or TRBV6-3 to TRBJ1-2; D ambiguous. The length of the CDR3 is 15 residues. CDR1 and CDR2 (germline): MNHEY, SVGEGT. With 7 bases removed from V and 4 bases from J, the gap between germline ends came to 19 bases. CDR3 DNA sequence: TGTGCCAGCAACCCGTACGGGAGCGCACCCTATGGCTACACCTTC. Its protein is CASNPYGSAPYGYTF.

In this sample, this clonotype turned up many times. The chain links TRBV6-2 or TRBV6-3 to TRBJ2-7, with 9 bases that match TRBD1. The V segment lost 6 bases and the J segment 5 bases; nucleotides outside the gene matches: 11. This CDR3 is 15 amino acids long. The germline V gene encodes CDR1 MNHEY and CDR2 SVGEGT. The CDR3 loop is CASRAPGQGFDEQYF. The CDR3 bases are TGTGCCAGCAGAGCTCCGGGACAGGGTTTCGACGAGCAGTACTTC.

The CDR3 sequence: CASSQGRASGGTDTQYF. The CDR3 coding sequence is TGCGCCAGCAGCCAAGGAAGGGCTAGCGGAGGCACAGATACGCAGTATTTT. The rearrangement links TRBV4-1 to TRBJ2-3; 7 nucleotides line up with TRBD2. Germline CDR1 and CDR2: MGHRA and YSYEKL. V shed 1 base and J 1 base; nucleotides not matched to a gene: 8. The CDR3 is 17 residues long.

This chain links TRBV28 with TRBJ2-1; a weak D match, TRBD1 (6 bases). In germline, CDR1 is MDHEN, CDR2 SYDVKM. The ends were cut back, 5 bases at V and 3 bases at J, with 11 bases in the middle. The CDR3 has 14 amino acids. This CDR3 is CASSVRDNYNEQFF. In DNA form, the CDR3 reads TGTGCCAGCAGTGTCCGGGACAACTACAATGAGCAGTTCTTC.

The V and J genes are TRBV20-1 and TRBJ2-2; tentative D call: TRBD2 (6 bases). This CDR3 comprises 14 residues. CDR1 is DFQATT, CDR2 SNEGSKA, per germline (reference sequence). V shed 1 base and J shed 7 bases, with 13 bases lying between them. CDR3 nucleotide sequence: TGCAGTGCTAGAGTAGGAGGGGTGAACGGGGAGCTGTTTTTT. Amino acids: CSARVGGVNGELFF.

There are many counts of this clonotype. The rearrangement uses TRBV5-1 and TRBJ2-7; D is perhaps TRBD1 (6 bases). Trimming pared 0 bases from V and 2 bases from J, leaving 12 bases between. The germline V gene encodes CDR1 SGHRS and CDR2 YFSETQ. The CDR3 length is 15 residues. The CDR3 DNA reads TGCGCCAGCAGCTTGGCAGGGGCCTCCCCCTACGAGCAGTACTTC. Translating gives CASSLAGASPYEQYF.

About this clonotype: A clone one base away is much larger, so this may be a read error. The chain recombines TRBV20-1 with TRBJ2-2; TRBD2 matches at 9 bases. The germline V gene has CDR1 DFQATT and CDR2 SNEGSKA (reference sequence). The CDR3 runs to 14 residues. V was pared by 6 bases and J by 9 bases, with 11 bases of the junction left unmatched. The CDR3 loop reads CSARREGAARELFF. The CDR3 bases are TGCAGTGCCAGGCGGGAGGGGGCGGCCAGGGAGCTGTTTTTT.

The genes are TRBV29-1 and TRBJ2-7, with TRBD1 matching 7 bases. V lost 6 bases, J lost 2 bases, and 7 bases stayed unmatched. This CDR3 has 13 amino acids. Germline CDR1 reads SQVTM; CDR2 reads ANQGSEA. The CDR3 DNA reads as TGCAGCGTGCGGACAGGAACCACCTACGAGCAGTACTTC. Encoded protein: CSVRTGTTYEQYF.

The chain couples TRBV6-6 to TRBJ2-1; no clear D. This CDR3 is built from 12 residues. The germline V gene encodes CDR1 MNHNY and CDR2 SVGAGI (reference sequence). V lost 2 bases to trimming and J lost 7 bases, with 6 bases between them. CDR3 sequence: CASSYTQNEQFF. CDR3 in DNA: TGTGCCAGCAGTTACACTCAGAATGAGCAGTTCTTC.

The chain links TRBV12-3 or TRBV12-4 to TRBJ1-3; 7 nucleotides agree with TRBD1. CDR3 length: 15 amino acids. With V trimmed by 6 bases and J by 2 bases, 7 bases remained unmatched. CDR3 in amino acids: CASRGQVSPGNTIYF. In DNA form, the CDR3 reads TGTGCCAGCAGAGGACAGGTCTCTCCTGGAAACACCATATATTTT.

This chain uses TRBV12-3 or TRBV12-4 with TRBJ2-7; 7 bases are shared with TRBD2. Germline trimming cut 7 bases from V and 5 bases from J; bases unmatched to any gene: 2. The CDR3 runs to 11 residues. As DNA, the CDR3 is TGTGCCAGCACAGGGAGGGACGAGCAGTACTTC. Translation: CASTGRDEQYF.

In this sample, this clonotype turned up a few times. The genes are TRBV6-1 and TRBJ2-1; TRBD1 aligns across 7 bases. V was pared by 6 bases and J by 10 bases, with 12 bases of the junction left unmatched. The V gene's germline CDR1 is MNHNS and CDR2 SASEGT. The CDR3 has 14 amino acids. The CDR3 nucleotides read TGTGCCAGCAGGCCACAGGGGCCGCTCGGGGAGCAGTTCTTC. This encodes CASRPQGPLGEQFF.

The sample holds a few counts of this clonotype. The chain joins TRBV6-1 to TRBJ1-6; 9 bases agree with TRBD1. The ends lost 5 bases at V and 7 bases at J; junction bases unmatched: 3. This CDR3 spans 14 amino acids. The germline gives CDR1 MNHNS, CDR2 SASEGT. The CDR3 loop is CASSRTGVNSPLHF. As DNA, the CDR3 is TGTGCCAGCAGTAGGACAGGGGTCAATTCACCCCTCCACTTT.

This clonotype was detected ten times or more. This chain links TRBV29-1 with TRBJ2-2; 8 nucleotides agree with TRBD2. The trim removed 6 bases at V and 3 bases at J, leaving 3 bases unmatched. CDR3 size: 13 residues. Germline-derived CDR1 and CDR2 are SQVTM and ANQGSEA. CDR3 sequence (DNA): TGCAGCGTGGGGCGGGGGGACACCGGGGAGCTGTTTTTT. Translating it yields CSVGRGDTGELFF.

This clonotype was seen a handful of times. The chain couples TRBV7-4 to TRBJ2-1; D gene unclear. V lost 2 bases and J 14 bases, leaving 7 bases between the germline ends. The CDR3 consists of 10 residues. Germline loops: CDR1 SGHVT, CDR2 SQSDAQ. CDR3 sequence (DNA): TGTGCCAGCAGCTTAACGGCTAAGTTCTTC. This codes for CASSLTAKFF.

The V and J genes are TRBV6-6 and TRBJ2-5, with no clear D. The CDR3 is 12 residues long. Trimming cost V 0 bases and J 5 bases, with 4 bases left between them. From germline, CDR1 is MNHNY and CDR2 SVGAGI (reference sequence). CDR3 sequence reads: CASSYSSETQYF. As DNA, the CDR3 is TGTGCCAGCAGTTACTCGAGTGAGACCCAGTACTTC.

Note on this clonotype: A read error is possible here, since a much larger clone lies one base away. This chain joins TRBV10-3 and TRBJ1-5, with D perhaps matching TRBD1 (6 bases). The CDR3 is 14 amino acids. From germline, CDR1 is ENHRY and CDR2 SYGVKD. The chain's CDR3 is CPISEIGQGQPQHF. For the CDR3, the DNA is TGTCCCATCAGTGAGATCGGCCAGGGGCAGCCCCAGCATTTT.

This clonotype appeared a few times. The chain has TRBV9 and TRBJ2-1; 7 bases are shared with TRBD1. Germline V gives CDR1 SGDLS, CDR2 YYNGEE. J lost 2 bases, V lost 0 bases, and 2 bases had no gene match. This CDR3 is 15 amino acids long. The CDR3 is CASSVGDSPYNEQFF. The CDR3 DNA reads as TGTGCCAGCAGCGTAGGGGACAGTCCCTACAATGAGCAGTTCTTC.

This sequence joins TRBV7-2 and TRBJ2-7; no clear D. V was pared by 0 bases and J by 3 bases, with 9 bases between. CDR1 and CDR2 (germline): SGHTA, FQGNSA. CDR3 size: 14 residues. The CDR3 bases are TGTGCCAGCAGCTTAGCGCAGGACCACTACGAGCAGTACTTC. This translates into CASSLAQDHYEQYF.

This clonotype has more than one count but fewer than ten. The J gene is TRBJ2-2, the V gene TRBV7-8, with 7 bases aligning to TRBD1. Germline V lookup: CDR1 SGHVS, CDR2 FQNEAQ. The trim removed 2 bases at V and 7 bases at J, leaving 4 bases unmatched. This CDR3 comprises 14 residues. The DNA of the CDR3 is TGTGCCAGCAGCTTATCTACAGGGGTCGGGGAGCTGTTTTTT. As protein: CASSLSTGVGELFF. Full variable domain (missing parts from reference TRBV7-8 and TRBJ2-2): GAGVSQSPRYKVAKRGQDVALRCDPISGHVSLFWYQQALGQGPEFLTYFQNEAQLDKSGLPSDRFFAERPEGSVSTLKIQRTQQEDSAVYLCASSLSTGVGELFFGEGSRLTVL.

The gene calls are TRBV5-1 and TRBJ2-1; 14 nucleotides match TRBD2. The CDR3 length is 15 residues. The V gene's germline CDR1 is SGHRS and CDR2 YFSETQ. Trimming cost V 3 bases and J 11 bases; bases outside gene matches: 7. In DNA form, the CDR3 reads TGCGCCAGCAGCTCGACTAGCGGGGGGGAGTATCAGCAGTTCTTC. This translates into CASSSTSGGEYQQFF.

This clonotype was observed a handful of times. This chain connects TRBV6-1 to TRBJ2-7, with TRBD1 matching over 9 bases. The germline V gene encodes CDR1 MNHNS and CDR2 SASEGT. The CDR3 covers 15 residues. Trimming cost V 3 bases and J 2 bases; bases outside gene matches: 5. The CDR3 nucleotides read TGTGCCAGCAGTGACCCGGGACAGGGTACCTACGAGCAGTACTTC. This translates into CASSDPGQGTYEQYF.

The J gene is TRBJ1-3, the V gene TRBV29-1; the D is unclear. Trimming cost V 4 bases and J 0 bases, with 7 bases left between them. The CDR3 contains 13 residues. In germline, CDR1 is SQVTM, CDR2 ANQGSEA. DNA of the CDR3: TGCAGCGTTGGACCGTCCTCTGGAAACACCATATATTTT. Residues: CSVGPSSGNTIYF.

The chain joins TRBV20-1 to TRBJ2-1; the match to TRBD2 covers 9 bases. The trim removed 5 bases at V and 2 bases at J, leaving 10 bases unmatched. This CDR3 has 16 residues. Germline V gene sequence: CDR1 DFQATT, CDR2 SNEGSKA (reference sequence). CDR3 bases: TGCAGTGCTCCAACGTTCCTAGCGGGACCCTACAATGAGCAGTTCTTC. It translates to CSAPTFLAGPYNEQFF.

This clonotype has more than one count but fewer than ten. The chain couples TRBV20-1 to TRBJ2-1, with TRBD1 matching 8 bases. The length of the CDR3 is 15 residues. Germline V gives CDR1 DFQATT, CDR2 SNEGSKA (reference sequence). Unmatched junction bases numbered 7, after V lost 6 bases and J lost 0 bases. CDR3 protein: CSAATGTGSYNEQFF. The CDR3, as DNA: TGCAGTGCAGCCACCGGGACAGGCTCCTACAATGAGCAGTTCTTC.

The DNA for the CDR3 is TGCGCCAGCAGCCAAGGTGGTCCGGGAAGGGCTTCACCCCTCCACTTT. This gives the protein CASSQGGPGRASPLHF. V is TRBV4-3 and J is TRBJ1-6; D is unresolved. CDR1 LGHNA and CDR2 YSLEER come from the germline V gene. Deletions cut 1 base from V and 9 bases from J, with 16 bases between. This CDR3 region has 16 residues.

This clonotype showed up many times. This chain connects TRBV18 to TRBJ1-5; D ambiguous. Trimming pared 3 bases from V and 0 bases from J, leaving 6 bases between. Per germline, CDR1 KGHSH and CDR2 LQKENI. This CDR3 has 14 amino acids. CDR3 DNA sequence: TGTGCCAGCTCACCCCAGGCTAGCAATCAGCCCCAGCATTTT. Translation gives CASSPQASNQPQHF.

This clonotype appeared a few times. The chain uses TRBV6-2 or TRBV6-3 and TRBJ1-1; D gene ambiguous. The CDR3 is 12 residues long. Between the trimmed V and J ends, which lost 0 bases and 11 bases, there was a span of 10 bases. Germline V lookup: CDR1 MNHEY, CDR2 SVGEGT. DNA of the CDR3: TGTGCCAGCAGTTACTCGATAGGATACGCTTTCTTT. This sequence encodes CASSYSIGYAFF.

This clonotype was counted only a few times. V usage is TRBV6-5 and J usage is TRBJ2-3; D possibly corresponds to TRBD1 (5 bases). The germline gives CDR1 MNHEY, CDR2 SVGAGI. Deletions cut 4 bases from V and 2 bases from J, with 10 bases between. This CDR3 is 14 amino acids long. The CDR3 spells CASSSLTVTDTQYF. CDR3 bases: TGTGCCAGCAGTTCCTTGACAGTCACAGATACGCAGTATTTT.